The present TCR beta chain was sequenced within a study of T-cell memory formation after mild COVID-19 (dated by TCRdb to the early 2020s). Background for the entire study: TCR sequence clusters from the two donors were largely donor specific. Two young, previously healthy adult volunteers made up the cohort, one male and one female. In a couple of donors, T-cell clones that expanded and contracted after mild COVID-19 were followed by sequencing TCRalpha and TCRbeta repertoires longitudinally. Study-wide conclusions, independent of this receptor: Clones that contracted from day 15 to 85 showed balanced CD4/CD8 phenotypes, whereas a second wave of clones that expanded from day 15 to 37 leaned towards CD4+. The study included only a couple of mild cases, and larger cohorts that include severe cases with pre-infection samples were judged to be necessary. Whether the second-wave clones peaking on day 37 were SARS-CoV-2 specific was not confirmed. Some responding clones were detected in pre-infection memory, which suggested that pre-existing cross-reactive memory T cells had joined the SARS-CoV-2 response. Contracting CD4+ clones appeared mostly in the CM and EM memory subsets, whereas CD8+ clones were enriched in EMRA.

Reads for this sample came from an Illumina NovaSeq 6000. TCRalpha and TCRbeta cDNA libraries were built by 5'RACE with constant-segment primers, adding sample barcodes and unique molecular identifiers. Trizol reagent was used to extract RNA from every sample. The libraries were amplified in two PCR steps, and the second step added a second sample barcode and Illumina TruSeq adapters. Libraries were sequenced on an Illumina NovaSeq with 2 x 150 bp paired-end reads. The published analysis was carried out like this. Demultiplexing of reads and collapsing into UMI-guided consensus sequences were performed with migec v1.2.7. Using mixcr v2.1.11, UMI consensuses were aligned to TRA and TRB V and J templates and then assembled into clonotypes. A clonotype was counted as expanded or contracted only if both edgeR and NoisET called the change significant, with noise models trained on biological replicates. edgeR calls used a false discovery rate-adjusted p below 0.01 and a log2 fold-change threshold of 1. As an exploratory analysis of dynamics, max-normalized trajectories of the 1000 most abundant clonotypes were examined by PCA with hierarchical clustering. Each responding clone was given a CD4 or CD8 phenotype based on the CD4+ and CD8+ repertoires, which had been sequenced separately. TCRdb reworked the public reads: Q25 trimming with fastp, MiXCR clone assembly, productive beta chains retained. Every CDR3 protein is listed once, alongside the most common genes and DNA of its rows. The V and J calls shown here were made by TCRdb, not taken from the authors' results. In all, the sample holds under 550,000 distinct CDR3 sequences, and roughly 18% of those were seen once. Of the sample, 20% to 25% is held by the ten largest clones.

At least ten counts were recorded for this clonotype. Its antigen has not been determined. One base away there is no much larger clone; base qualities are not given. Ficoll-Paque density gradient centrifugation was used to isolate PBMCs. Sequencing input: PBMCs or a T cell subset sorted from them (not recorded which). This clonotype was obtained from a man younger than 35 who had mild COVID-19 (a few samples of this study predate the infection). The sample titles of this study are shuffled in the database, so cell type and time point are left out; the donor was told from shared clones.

For the CDR3, the sequence is CASSAWTLYNEQFF. At the DNA level, the sequence is TGTGCCAGCAGCGCATGGACGCTGTACAATGAGCAGTTCTTC. In this chain, TRBV7-9 is recombined with TRBJ2-1, with no D gene named confidently. The CDR3 sequence holds 14 residues, the cysteine and phenylalanine included. Just CDR3 DNA is preserved here, 42 bases in frame from base 1. V is pared back by 5 bases and J by 4 bases, with 12 bases lying between the germline termini. CDR1 and CDR2 were assigned from the germline V gene (reference sequence) as SEHNR and FQNEAQ. Reference TRBV7-9 and TRBJ2-1 proteins supply the regions before and after the CDR3; the full variable domain is: DTGVSQNPRHKITKRGQNVTFRCDPISEHNRLYWYRQTLGQGPEFLTYFQNEAQLEKSRLLSDRFSAERPKGSFSTLEIQRTEQGDSAMYLCASSAWTLYNEQFFGPGTRLTVL.